These T cell receptor beta chains were read from a single sample in a study of PD-L1 blockade in urothelial cancer. Assay used: immunoSEQ multiplex PCR; TCRdb lists only in-frame clones, some missing. Of fewer than 65,000 clones listed, 70% to 90% were seen once; the top ten hold approximately 14%. The specimen comprised PBMCs, sampled around atezolizumab (anti-PD-L1) treatment. These receptors were taken from an older woman with urothelial cancer. Each CDR3 is given without its conserved first and last residue.

TRBJ2-3 13 TRBV19 ASSETQGATDTQY
TRBJ1-2 14 TRBV5-8 ASSLGATGSYYGYT
TRBJ2-1 10 TRBV7-9 ASSLTGNEQF
TRBJ1-3 10 TRBV7-2 ASLIPGNTIY
TRBJ2-7 14 TRBV6-5 ASSYSPITGSYEQY
TRBJ2-3 14 TRBV28 ASRGTSGLHTDTQY
TRBJ2-5 10 TRBV27 ATRTSGETQY
TRBJ2-7 13 TRBV7-2 ASSLVGGSSYEQY
TRBJ2-2 12 TRBV28 ASTPGAGTGELF
TRBJ2-1 11 TRBV6-5 ASGTSRYNEQF
TRBJ1-2 13 TRBV4-3 ASSLAPGVASGYT
TRBJ2-1 17 TRBV19 ASSLYRGALGRTYNEQF